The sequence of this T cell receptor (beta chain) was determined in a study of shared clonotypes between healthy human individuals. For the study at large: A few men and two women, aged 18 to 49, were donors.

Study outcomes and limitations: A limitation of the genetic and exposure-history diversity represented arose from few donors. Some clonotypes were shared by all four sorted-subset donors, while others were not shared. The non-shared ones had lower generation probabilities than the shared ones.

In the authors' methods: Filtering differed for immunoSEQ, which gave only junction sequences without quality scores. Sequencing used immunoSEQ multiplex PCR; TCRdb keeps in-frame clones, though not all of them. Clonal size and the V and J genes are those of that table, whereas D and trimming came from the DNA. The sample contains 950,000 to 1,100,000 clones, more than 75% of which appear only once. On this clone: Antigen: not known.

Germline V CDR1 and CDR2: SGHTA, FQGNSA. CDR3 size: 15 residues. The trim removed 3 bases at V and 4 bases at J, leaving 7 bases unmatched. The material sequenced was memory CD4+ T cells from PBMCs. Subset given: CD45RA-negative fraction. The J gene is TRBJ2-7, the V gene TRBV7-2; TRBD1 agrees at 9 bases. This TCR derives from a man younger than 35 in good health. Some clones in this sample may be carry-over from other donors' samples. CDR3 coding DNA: TGTGCCAGCAGCTTTCTCTCACAGGGGGCTTACGAGCAGTACTTC. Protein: CASSFLSQGAYEQYF.